Below, 26 T cell receptor beta chains from the same sample are listed, as sequenced in a study of human T cells and chemical hapten exposure. Time point here: patch test 2, 6 weeks after DPC sensitization. Treatment: therapeutic diphenylcyclopropenone sensitization with weekly scalp DPC. TCRdb re-called the RACE reads with MiXCR, one entry per CDR3 protein. Of 330,000 or so distinct CDR3 sequences detected, just under 6.5% appear once; the ten largest clones hold 5% to 6%. This sample comprised whole blood, obtained in connection with sensitization to the hapten diphenylcyclopropenone (DPC). All receptors derive from a young woman with alopecia areata. Some clones in this sample may be carry-over from other donors' samples.

This clonotype was found a few times. The J gene is TRBJ1-4, the V gene TRBV5-4; D is uncertain. The CDR3 contains 14 residues. Germline V gives CDR1 SGHNT, CDR2 YYREEE (reference sequence). V lost 9 bases, J lost 2 bases, and 14 bases lay in between. CDR3 sequence: CATTRRGTNEKLFF. In DNA form, the CDR3 reads TGTGCCACCACACGTAGAGGGACTAATGAAAAACTGTTTTTT.

J is TRBJ2-1 and V is TRBV10-2; 9 bases agree with TRBD2. Germline loops: CDR1 WSHSY, CDR2 SAAADI. V dropped 3 bases and J dropped 7; count of bases not matched to a gene: 7. There are 15 residues in the CDR3. DNA of the CDR3: TGCGCCAGCAGTGACTGGCGGGGGGGCAGGAATGAGCAGTTCTTC. Encoded protein: CASSDWRGGRNEQFF.

This sequence joins TRBV20-1 and TRBJ2-7; D remains unclear. The V gene's germline CDR1 is DFQATT and CDR2 SNEGSKA (reference sequence). This CDR3 is 13 amino acids long. Deletions cut 1 base from V and 2 bases from J, with 9 bases between. The CDR3 loop is CSARGASPYEQYF. Written as DNA, the CDR3 is TGCAGTGCTAGAGGGGCTTCTCCCTACGAGCAGTACTTC.

Many counts were recorded for this clonotype. The chain combines TRBV6-5 with TRBJ1-1; 8 bases are a match to TRBD1. The CDR3 sequence is 14 residues long. Germline CDR1 MNHEY, CDR2 SVGAGI. Trimming removed 7 bases from V and 1 base from J; junction bases left unmatched: 5. The CDR3 coding sequence is TGTGCCAGCAATCTGGGACAGGAGAACACTGAAGCTTTCTTT. This sequence encodes CASNLGQENTEAFF.

This clonotype was seen only a few times. This sequence joins TRBV4-3 and TRBJ2-3; 8 positions match TRBD2. Unmatched junction bases numbered 9, after V lost 1 base and J lost 6 bases. There are 16 residues in the CDR3. Germline V gene sequence: CDR1 LGHNA, CDR2 YSLEER. The CDR3 DNA follows: TGCGCCAGCAGCCAAGGGCCAGCGGGGGACCGGGATACGCAGTATTTT. It is translated as CASSQGPAGDRDTQYF.

This clonotype was counted ten times or more. The J gene is TRBJ1-5, the V gene TRBV12-3 or TRBV12-4, with no clear D. V lost 2 bases, J lost 5 bases, and 7 bases lay in between. The CDR3 is made up of 13 amino acids. CDR3 nucleotide sequence: TGTGCCAGCAGTTTAAATACTGATCAGCCCCAGCATTTT. It yields the protein CASSLNTDQPQHF.

This clonotype was detected only a few times. CDR3 sequence reads: CASSSRGGEQFF. For the CDR3, the DNA is TGTGCCAGCAGCTCAAGAGGGGGTGAGCAGTTCTTC. The V gene is TRBV7-9, the J gene TRBJ2-1, with TRBD1 as a possible D gene (6 bases). Germline lookup yields CDR1 SEHNR and CDR2 FQNEAQ (reference sequence). The CDR3 is 12 amino acids. V lost 4 bases and J lost 9, with 10 bases in between.

This clonotype was seen repeatedly, ten times or more. The chain recombines TRBV4-3 with TRBJ1-4; D is perhaps TRBD1 (6 bases). V was pared by 1 base and J by 0 bases, with 12 bases between. CDR3 size: 17 residues. Germline V gene sequence: CDR1 LGHNA, CDR2 YSLEER. The CDR3 sequence: CASSQGQGFATNEKLFF. The CDR3 DNA reads TGCGCCAGCAGCCAAGGGCAGGGGTTTGCAACTAATGAAAAACTGTTTTTT.

This clonotype was seen repeatedly, ten times or more. The genes are TRBV7-9 and TRBJ1-2, with D unclear. From germline, CDR1 is SEHNR and CDR2 FQNEAQ (reference sequence). V lost 5 bases and J lost 6, with 10 bases in between. The CDR3 extends over 12 amino acids. CDR3: CASSLLVDGYTF. The CDR3 nucleotides read TGTGCCAGCAGCCTCCTGGTCGATGGCTACACCTTC.

This clonotype was picked up many times. The chain is built from TRBV13 and TRBJ1-3, with D unclear. The V gene lost 0 bases and the J gene lost 0 bases, with 6 bases spanning the gap. The CDR3 length is 15 residues. The germline V gene has CDR1 PRHDT and CDR2 FYEKMQ (reference sequence). The CDR3, as DNA: TGTGCCAGCAGCTTAGGACCTAACTCTGGAAACACCATATATTTT. This translates into CASSLGPNSGNTIYF.

In this sample, this clonotype turned up a few times. The CDR3 sequence: CASSSTGTSFQYF. DNA of the CDR3: TGTGCCAGCAGTTCGACAGGGACCTCATTTCAGTATTTT. The rearrangement joins TRBV7-6 to TRBJ2-3; 7 bases map to TRBD1. The CDR3 has 13 residues. Trimming took 6 bases from V and 12 from J; bases not matched to a gene: 12. The germline gives CDR1 SGHVS, CDR2 FNYEAQ.

The CDR3: CASTYDRTQPQHF. The CDR3 DNA is TGTGCCAGTACCTACGACAGGACCCAGCCCCAGCATTTT. The chain employs TRBV19 and TRBJ1-5, with a weak D call TRBD1 (6 bases). The CDR3 spans 13 residues. Trimming shortened V by 7 bases and J by 7 bases, and 14 bases separated the two germline ends. Per germline, CDR1 LNHDA and CDR2 SQIVND (reference sequence).

The sample holds a few counts of this clonotype. The chain combines TRBV5-4 with TRBJ1-6, with D hard to call. This CDR3 comprises 15 residues. Germline CDR1 SGHNT, CDR2 YYREEE (reference sequence). V was clipped by 0 bases and J by 4 bases, with 8 bases between them. CDR3: CASSLDRVYNSPLHF. The CDR3 region has the DNA TGTGCCAGCAGCTTGGATAGGGTATATAATTCACCCCTCCACTTT.

The table lists this clonotype with many counts. The rearrangement joins TRBV3-1 to TRBJ2-2, with D hard to call. The V end was cut by 7 bases, the J end by 7 bases, with 7 bases between. Per the germline V gene, CDR1 is LGHDT and CDR2 is YNNKEL (reference sequence). This CDR3 has 11 amino acids. CDR3 protein: CASTFDGELFF. The CDR3, as DNA: TGTGCCAGCACCTTTGACGGGGAGCTGTTTTTT.

This clonotype was seen many times. This chain uses TRBV20-1 with TRBJ1-4; D possibly corresponds to TRBD1 (6 bases). The CDR3 has 16 amino acids. The V gene lost 2 bases and the J gene lost 7 bases, with 20 bases spanning the gap. Germline loops: CDR1 DFQATT, CDR2 SNEGSKA (reference sequence). The CDR3 DNA reads TGCAGTGCTAGACCAATTGGGGGCCCCTCTAGTGAAAAACTGTTTTTT. Its translation: CSARPIGGPSSEKLFF.

This clonotype was observed many times. The chain employs TRBV6-5 and TRBJ1-5; perhaps TRBD1 as D (6 bases). Germline CDR1 reads MNHEY; CDR2 reads SVGAGI. This CDR3 has 16 amino acids. Trimming removed 5 bases at V and 1 base at J, with 15 bases between. CDR3 protein: CASSGGGFGSNQPQHF. The CDR3 DNA sequence: TGTGCCAGCAGTGGAGGGGGGTTCGGGAGCAATCAGCCCCAGCATTTT.

This clonotype turned up a few times. The chain employs TRBV4-3 and TRBJ1-5; D uncertain. The CDR3 sequence is 16 residues long. Germline values: CDR1 LGHNA, CDR2 YSLEER. V shed 0 bases and J shed 3 bases, with 12 bases lying between them. DNA of the CDR3: TGCGCCAGCAGCCAAGATGAGTACAAACCCAATCAGCCCCAGCATTTT. As protein: CASSQDEYKPNQPQHF.

The rearrangement uses TRBV5-1 and TRBJ1-1; D is unclear. Trimming shortened V by 1 base and J by 4 bases, and 11 bases separated the two germline ends. Germline V gene sequence: CDR1 SGHRS, CDR2 YFSETQ. CDR3 length equals 14 residues. The CDR3 sequence: CASSLKTMSTEAFF. The CDR3 DNA reads as TGCGCCAGCAGCTTGAAGACAATGAGCACTGAAGCTTTCTTT. The full variable domain, in which reference TRBV5-1 and TRBJ1-1 provide the parts outside the CDR3, is KAGVTQTPRYLIKTRGQQVTLSCSPISGHRSVSWYQQTPGQGLQFLFEYFSETQRNKGNFPGRFSGRQFSNSRSEMNVSTLELGDSALYLCASSLKTMSTEAFFGQGTRLTVV.

This clonotype was detected a few times. V usage is TRBV4-1 and J usage is TRBJ2-7, with 7 positions matching TRBD1. The CDR3 extends over 14 amino acids. The ends lost 2 bases at V and 2 bases at J; junction bases unmatched: 3. CDR1 and CDR2 from the germline V gene are MGHRA and YSYEKL. In DNA form, the CDR3 reads TGCGCCAGCAGCCAACCCGGGACAGCCTACGAGCAGTACTTC. Translated, it gives CASSQPGTAYEQYF.

The J gene is TRBJ1-1, the V gene TRBV5-1; a possible D gene is TRBD1 (5 bases). The germline gives CDR1 SGHRS, CDR2 YFSETQ. V was trimmed by 0 bases and J by 4 bases, leaving 13 bases between them. The CDR3 has 15 amino acids. CDR3 region: CASSLGVRRGTEAFF. The CDR3 DNA reads as TGCGCCAGCAGCTTGGGGGTCAGGAGGGGCACTGAAGCTTTCTTT.

The chain links TRBV5-1 to TRBJ1-3; TRBD1 is a possible D gene (5 bases). The V gene lost 1 base and the J gene lost 0 bases, with 14 bases spanning the gap. The CDR3 is 17 amino acids. Germline values: CDR1 SGHRS, CDR2 YFSETQ. The CDR3, as DNA: TGCGCCAGCAGCTTGACGGGGCAGCGGAGCTCTGGAAACACCATATATTTT. Its protein is CASSLTGQRSSGNTIYF.

This clonotype has a count of ten or more. The chain employs TRBV24-1 and TRBJ2-1; 8 nucleotides align to TRBD2. The CDR3 consists of 15 residues. Looked up from germline, CDR1 is KGHDR and CDR2 is SFDVKD. The V and J ends lost 5 bases and 4 bases, in that order; junction bases with no gene match: 6. The CDR3 region has the DNA TGTGCCACCAGTGTCGGGGGGGGCTCTTACAATGAGCAGTTCTTC. As protein: CATSVGGGSYNEQFF.

The chain carries TRBV11-2 and TRBJ1-2; D not resolved. V was trimmed by 5 bases and J by 4 bases, leaving 20 bases between them. This CDR3 has 16 amino acids. The V gene's germline CDR1 is SGHAT and CDR2 FQNNGV. CDR3 nucleotides: TGTGCCAGCAGCGGCCTTTTCACTAGGCAAGGCTATGGCTACACCTTC. Amino acid sequence: CASSGLFTRQGYGYTF.

This clonotype was picked up many times. The chain couples TRBV28 to TRBJ1-1; D remains ambiguous. Trimming stripped 2 bases from V and 4 bases from J, with 5 bases between. This CDR3 contains 12 residues. CDR1 and CDR2 (germline): MDHEN, SYDVKM. DNA for the CDR3: TGTGCCAGCAGTTTAATGGCCACTGAAGCTTTCTTT. It yields the protein CASSLMATEAFF.

There are many counts of this clonotype. This rearrangement joins TRBV21-1 to TRBJ1-2. TRBV21-1 is noted as a pseudogene. The length of the CDR3 is 14 residues. The CDR3 sequence is CASSREEWVYGYTF. For the CDR3, the DNA is TGTGCCAGCAGCAGAGAGGAGTGGGTCTATGGCTACACCTTC.

This chain links TRBV25-1 with TRBJ1-5; 10 positions match TRBD1. Germline CDR1 is MGHDK and CDR2 is SYGVNS. V trimming: 6 bases; J trimming: 5 bases; junction bases outside the gene matches: 10. The CDR3 has 16 residues. CDR3 amino acids: CASRNPGQGTHQPQHF. The DNA for the CDR3 is TGTGCCAGCAGAAACCCGGGACAGGGGACCCATCAGCCCCAGCATTTT.